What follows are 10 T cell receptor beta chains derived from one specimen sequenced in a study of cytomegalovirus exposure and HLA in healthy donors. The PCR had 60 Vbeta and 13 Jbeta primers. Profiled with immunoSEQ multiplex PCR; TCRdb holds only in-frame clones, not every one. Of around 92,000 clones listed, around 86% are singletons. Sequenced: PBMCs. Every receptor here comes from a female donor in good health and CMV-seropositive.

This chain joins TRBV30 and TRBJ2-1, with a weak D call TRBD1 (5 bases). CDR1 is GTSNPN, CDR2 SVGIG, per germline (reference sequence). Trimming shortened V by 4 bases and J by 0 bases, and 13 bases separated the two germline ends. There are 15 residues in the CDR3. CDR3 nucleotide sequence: TGTGCCTGGAACCTGCCACAGGTCTCCTACAATGAGCAGTTCTTC. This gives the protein CAWNLPQVSYNEQFF.

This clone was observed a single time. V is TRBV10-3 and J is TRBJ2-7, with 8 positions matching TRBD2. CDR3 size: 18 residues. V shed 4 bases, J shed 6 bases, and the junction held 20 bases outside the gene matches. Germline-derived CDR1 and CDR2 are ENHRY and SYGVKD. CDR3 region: CAISALLGRAGRGAEQYF. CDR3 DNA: TGTGCCATCAGTGCGCTGTTGGGCAGGGCGGGGCGGGGGGCCGAGCAGTACTTC.

CDR3 residues: CASSYSTGAPNSPLHF. The CDR3 nucleotides read TGTGCCAGCAGTTACTCCACAGGGGCCCCAAATTCACCCCTCCACTTT. The chain uses TRBV6-5 and TRBJ1-6, with 7 positions matching TRBD1. The CDR3 runs 16 residues. Per germline, CDR1 MNHEY and CDR2 SVGAGI. Germline trimming cut 0 bases from V and 7 bases from J; bases unmatched to any gene: 6.

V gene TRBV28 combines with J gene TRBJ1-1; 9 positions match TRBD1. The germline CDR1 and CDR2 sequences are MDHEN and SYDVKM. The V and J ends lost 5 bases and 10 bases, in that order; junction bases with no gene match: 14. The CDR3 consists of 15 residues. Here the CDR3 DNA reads TGTGCCAGCAGTCCGGGGGACAGGGAGGCTGGTCGAGCTTTCTTT. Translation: CASSPGDREAGRAFF.

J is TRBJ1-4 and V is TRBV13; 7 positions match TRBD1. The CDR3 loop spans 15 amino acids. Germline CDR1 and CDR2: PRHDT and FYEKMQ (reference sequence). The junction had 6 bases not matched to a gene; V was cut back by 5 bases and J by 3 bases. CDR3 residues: CASSEYRGANEKLFF. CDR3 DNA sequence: TGTGCCAGCAGCGAATACAGGGGAGCTAATGAAAAACTGTTTTTT.

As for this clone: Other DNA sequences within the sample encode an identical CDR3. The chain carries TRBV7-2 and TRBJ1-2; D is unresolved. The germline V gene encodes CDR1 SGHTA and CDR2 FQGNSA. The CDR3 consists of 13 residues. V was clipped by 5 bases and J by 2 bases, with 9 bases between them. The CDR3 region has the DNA TGTGCCAGCAGCCTAGGAGGAAACTATGGCTACACCTTC. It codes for CASSLGGNYGYTF.

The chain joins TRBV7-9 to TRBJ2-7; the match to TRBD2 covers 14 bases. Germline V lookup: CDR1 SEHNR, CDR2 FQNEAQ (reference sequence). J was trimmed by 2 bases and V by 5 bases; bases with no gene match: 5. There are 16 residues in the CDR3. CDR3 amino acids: CASSPPTSGGAYEQYF. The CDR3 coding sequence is TGTGCCAGCAGCCCTCCGACTAGCGGGGGGGCCTACGAGCAGTACTTC.

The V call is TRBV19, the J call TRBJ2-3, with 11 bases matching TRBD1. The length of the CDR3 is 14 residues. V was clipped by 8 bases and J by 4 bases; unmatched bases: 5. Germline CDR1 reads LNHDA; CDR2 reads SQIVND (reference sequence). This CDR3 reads CASADRGLPDTQYF. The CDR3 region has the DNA TGTGCCAGTGCGGACAGGGGGCTTCCAGATACGCAGTATTTT.

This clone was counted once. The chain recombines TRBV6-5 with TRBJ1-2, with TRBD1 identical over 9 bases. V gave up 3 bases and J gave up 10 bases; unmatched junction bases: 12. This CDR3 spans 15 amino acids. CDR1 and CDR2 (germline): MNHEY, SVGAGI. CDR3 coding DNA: TGTGCCAGCAGTTATCTGGGACAGGGACCTTTTTACTACACCTTC. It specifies CASSYLGQGPFYYTF.

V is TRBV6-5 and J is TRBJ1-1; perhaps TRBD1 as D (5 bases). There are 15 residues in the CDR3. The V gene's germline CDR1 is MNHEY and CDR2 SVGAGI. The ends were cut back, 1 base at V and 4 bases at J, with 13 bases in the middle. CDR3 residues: CASSYYSGEGTEAFF. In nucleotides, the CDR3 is TGTGCCAGCAGTTACTATTCGGGGGAGGGCACTGAAGCTTTCTTT.